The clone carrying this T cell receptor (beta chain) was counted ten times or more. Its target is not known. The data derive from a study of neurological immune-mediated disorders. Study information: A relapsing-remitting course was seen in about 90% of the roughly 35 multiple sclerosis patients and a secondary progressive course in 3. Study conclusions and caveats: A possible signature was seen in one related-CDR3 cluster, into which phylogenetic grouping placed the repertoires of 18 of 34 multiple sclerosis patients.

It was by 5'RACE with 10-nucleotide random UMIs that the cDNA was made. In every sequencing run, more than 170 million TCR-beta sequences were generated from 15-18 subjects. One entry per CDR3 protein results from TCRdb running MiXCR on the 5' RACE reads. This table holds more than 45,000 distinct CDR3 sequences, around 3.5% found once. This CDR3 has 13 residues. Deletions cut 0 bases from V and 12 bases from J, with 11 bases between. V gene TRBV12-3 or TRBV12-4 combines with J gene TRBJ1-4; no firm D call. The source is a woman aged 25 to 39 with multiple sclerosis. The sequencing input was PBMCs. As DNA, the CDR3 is TGTGCCAGCAGTTTAGCGCTGGCGAAGCAACTGTTTTTT. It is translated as CASSLALAKQLFF.